Each of the 32 T cell receptor beta chains below was sequenced from the same sample in a study of cytomegalovirus exposure and HLA in healthy donors. 13 Jbeta primers and 60 Vbeta primers were used for the PCR. Repertoires were generated with immunoSEQ multiplex PCR, while TCRdb's copy carries only in-frame clones and drops some. This sample yields about 110,000 clones, of which more than 60% are seen a single time; about 2.5% belongs to the top ten. Sample: PBMCs. The source is a man in his forties or fifties in good health and CMV-seronegative.

This clone appeared once. The chain links TRBV6-1 to TRBJ2-5; D ambiguous. This CDR3 region has 14 residues. Per the germline V gene, CDR1 is MNHNS and CDR2 is SASEGT. V shed 4 bases and J shed 0 bases, with 9 bases lying between them. In DNA, the CDR3 is TGTGCCAGCAGTGCCCCCCCGTACCAAGAGACCCAGTACTTC. Amino acid sequence: CASSAPPYQETQYF.

The V call is TRBV7-2, the J call TRBJ2-5; TRBD1 matches 10 bases. The CDR3 is 16 residues long. With 1 base clipped from V and 6 bases from J, the junction kept 8 bases outside the gene matches. The germline gives CDR1 SGHTA, CDR2 FQGNSA. This CDR3 is CASSLVVGQGIKTQYF. Here the CDR3 DNA reads TGTGCCAGCAGCTTAGTTGTGGGACAGGGGATTAAGACCCAGTACTTC.

The chain employs TRBV7-9 and TRBJ2-7, with a possible D match to TRBD2 (5 bases). Germline V gene sequence: CDR1 SEHNR, CDR2 FQNEAQ (reference sequence). The CDR3 spans 10 residues. Trimming stripped 8 bases from V and 4 bases from J, with 6 bases between. The CDR3 spells CASGGYEQYF. In DNA form, the CDR3 reads TGTGCCAGCGGCGGGTACGAGCAGTACTTC.

This clone was picked up a small number of times. The chain has TRBV20-1 and TRBJ2-7; the D gene is possibly TRBD2 (5 bases). CDR3 length: 9 amino acids. CDR1 DFQATT and CDR2 SNEGSKA come from the germline V gene (reference sequence). The CDR3 reads CSGMGEQYF. CDR3 bases: TGCAGCGGGATGGGGGAGCAGTACTTC.

The chain recombines TRBV11-3 with TRBJ2-3; D is uncertain. With 1 base removed from V and 7 bases from J, the gap between germline ends came to 12 bases. Germline V gene data show CDR1 as SGHNT and CDR2 as YENEEA. The length of the CDR3 is 14 residues. CDR3 DNA sequence: TGTGCCAGCAGCTTAGGGGCCCCGCCGAATACGCAGTATTTT. Amino acids: CASSLGAPPNTQYF.

The CDR3 reads CASRAAGGKQPQHF. The CDR3 nucleotides read TGTGCCAGCAGGGCGGCAGGGGGAAAGCAGCCCCAGCATTTT. The chain is built from TRBV6-1 and TRBJ1-5; 7 bases are shared with TRBD1. Germline V gene lookup returns CDR1 MNHNS and CDR2 SASEGT. The CDR3 has 14 amino acids. After removal of 6 bases from V and 7 bases from J, the junction contained 9 bases not matched to a gene.

This clone has just one count. The rearrangement uses TRBV5-1 and TRBJ2-3; 8 nucleotides agree with TRBD2. This CDR3 spans 18 amino acids. From germline, CDR1 is SGHRS and CDR2 YFSETQ. V trimming: 4 bases; J trimming: 0 bases; junction bases outside the gene matches: 13. This CDR3 is CASSREGVTPSSTDTQYF. CDR3 sequence (DNA): TGCGCCAGCAGCCGGGAGGGGGTAACACCCTCTAGCACAGATACGCAGTATTTT.

The chain joins TRBV29-1 to TRBJ1-4; TRBD1 is a possible D gene (5 bases). Per germline, CDR1 SQVTM and CDR2 ANQGSEA. V lost 4 bases to trimming and J lost 0 bases, with 6 bases between them. CDR3 length: 13 amino acids. CDR3 DNA: TGCAGCGTTGCGGGGGCAACTAATGAAAAACTGTTTTTT. Its translation is CSVAGATNEKLFF.

Of note for this clone: One end of the junction fails to match germline, which may point to a read error. This chain joins TRBV5-6 and TRBJ2-1; a possible D gene is TRBD1 (6 bases). In germline, CDR1 is SGHDT, CDR2 YYEEEE. The CDR3 is 15 amino acids. CDR3 loop: CASSPELAQGRILIF. The CDR3, as DNA: TGTGCCAGCAGCCCGGAGCTGGCCCAGGGGCGGATTCTTATCTTC.

The rearrangement joins TRBV7-2 to TRBJ1-4; 8 positions agree with TRBD1. The CDR3 length is 14 residues. Germline V CDR1 and CDR2: SGHTA, FQGNSA. The ends lost 3 bases at V and 7 bases at J; junction bases unmatched: 4. The CDR3 protein is CASSFGQGFEKLFF. The CDR3 coding sequence is TGTGCCAGCAGCTTCGGACAGGGATTTGAAAAACTGTTTTTT.

The V call is TRBV4-1, the J call TRBJ2-7, with 8 positions matching TRBD1. The V and J ends lost 3 bases and 2 bases, in that order; junction bases with no gene match: 3. This CDR3 has 14 amino acids. Germline CDR1 MGHRA, CDR2 YSYEKL. The CDR3 coding sequence is TGCGCCAGCAGCCAGGCCAGGGGGCCCTACGAGCAGTACTTC. Its protein product is CASSQARGPYEQYF.

A few counts support this clone. This chain connects TRBV4-2 to TRBJ2-3; 8 nucleotides match TRBD2. The V gene end was trimmed by 1 base and the J gene end by 4 bases; junction bases not matched to a gene: 4. CDR3 length: 15 residues. Germline V lookup: CDR1 LGHNA, CDR2 YNFKEQ. The chain's CDR3 is CASSQAQRGSDTQYF. The CDR3 DNA follows: TGTGCCAGCAGCCAAGCCCAGCGGGGGTCAGATACGCAGTATTTT.

This chain uses TRBV6-1 with TRBJ2-1, with D perhaps matching TRBD1 (5 bases). The CDR3 is made up of 12 amino acids. In germline, CDR1 is MNHNS, CDR2 SASEGT. With 3 bases removed from V and 6 bases from J, the gap between germline ends came to 6 bases. The CDR3, as DNA: TGTGCCAGCAGTGACAGGGTCAATGAGCAGTTCTTC. Its translation is CASSDRVNEQFF.

The CDR3 sequence is CASSPSAGPLDAFF. The CDR3 DNA is TGTGCCAGCAGCCCCTCGGCGGGCCCCCTGGACGCTTTCTTT. The chain is built from TRBV13 and TRBJ1-1; D uncertain. This CDR3 is built from 14 residues. Germline V lookup: CDR1 PRHDT, CDR2 FYEKMQ (reference sequence). Trimming stripped 5 bases from V and 11 bases from J, with 21 bases between. Using reference TRBV13 and TRBJ1-1 for the parts outside the CDR3, the full variable domain is AAGVIQSPRHLIKEKRETATLKCYPIPRHDTVYWYQQGPGQDPQFLISFYEKMQSDKGSIPDRFSAQQFSDYHSELNMSSLELGDSALYFCASSPSAGPLDAFFGQGTRLTVV.

The rearrangement joins TRBV11-1 to TRBJ2-1; TRBD2 agrees at 10 bases. Germline V gene sequence: CDR1 SGHAT, CDR2 FQDESV (reference sequence). V trimming: 5 bases; J trimming: 3 bases; junction bases outside the gene matches: 7. This CDR3 contains 16 residues. The CDR3 sequence is CASSPRGLAVYNEQFF. The CDR3, as DNA: TGTGCCAGCAGCCCGCGAGGACTAGCGGTCTACAATGAGCAGTTCTTC.

J is TRBJ2-2 and V is TRBV2, with 10 bases identical to TRBD1. Germline loops: CDR1 SNHLY, CDR2 FYNNEI. J gave up 6 bases and V 8 bases, and 6 bases lay outside the gene matches. This CDR3 comprises 14 residues. The CDR3 DNA sequence: TGTGCCAGCGACAGGGGGCGTCCGGCCGGGGAGCTGTTTTTT. Protein product: CASDRGRPAGELFF.

The chain recombines TRBV6-5 with TRBJ1-4; D is possibly TRBD1 (5 bases). With 6 bases removed from V and 4 bases from J, the gap between germline ends came to 15 bases. Germline V gene lookup returns CDR1 MNHEY and CDR2 SVGAGI. The CDR3 extends over 15 amino acids. The CDR3 coding sequence is TGTGCCAGCAGCACCTCCAGGGCCCTTAATGAAAAACTGTTTTTT. Protein: CASSTSRALNEKLFF.

The chain carries TRBV15 and TRBJ2-3, with 9 bases aligning to TRBD2. This CDR3 region has 14 residues. Losses at the gene ends were 8 bases for V and 6 bases for J; bases not matched to a gene: 9. CDR1 and CDR2 from the germline V gene are LNHNV and YYDKDF (reference sequence). The CDR3 sequence: CATEGAGGLDTQYF. CDR3 DNA: TGTGCCACCGAAGGAGCGGGGGGCTTGGATACGCAGTATTTT.

The CDR3 DNA sequence: TGTGCCAGCTCACCGGCCGGGATAGGGGGTATCAGAGAGACCCAGTACTTC. Protein: CASSPAGIGGIRETQYF. This chain joins TRBV18 and TRBJ2-5; the D gene is possibly TRBD1 (6 bases). Looked up from germline, CDR1 is KGHSH and CDR2 is LQKENI. V lost 3 bases and J 4 bases, leaving 21 bases between the germline ends. The CDR3 sequence is 17 residues long.

In its sample, this clone was seen a few times. The chain employs TRBV6-1 and TRBJ1-6; TRBD1 matches 7 bases. Germline lookup yields CDR1 MNHNS and CDR2 SASEGT. The V and J ends lost 2 bases and 9 bases, in that order; junction bases with no gene match: 10. The CDR3 runs 16 residues. This CDR3 reads CASSEIGYRGSSPLHF. CDR3 sequence (DNA): TGTGCCAGCAGTGAAATAGGGTACAGGGGAAGTTCACCCCTCCACTTT.

With regard to this clone: The sample carries other DNA sequences with the same CDR3. The gene calls are TRBV9 and TRBJ1-2, with D hard to call. The CDR3 is made up of 13 amino acids. V was cut by 3 bases and J by 2 bases, with 8 bases left in between. Germline values: CDR1 SGDLS, CDR2 YYNGEE. The CDR3: CASSGGSNYGYTF. As DNA, the CDR3 is TGTGCCAGCAGCGGCGGCAGCAACTATGGCTACACCTTC.

The chain has TRBV7-2 and TRBJ2-3; perhaps TRBD2 as D (7 bases). V was clipped by 5 bases and J by 3 bases, with 21 bases between them. Germline V lookup: CDR1 SGHTA, CDR2 FQGNSA. The CDR3 contains 17 residues. The CDR3 nucleotides are TGTGCCAGCAGCCGTACCGGGGGGCGTGGGTGGACAGATACGCAGTATTTT. Translation: CASSRTGGRGWTDTQYF.

The rearrangement links TRBV5-1 to TRBJ2-3, with TRBD2 identical over 7 bases. This CDR3 has 15 amino acids. V dropped 7 bases and J dropped 1; count of bases not matched to a gene: 9. Germline V gene sequence: CDR1 SGHRS, CDR2 YFSETQ. CDR3 nucleotide sequence: TGCGCCAGCGGCCCCCACGGACTAGGCACAGATACGCAGTATTTT. Translated: CASGPHGLGTDTQYF.

This clone was recorded only once. CDR3 DNA sequence: TGTGCCAGCAGTTACTCGACCGTTGGCCCGGGTTCAGGCTACACCTTC. Protein sequence: CASSYSTVGPGSGYTF. The J gene is TRBJ1-2, the V gene TRBV6-5, with D hard to call. The V end lost 0 bases, the J end lost 8 bases, and 19 bases lay between the germline ends. Germline V gene lookup returns CDR1 MNHEY and CDR2 SVGAGI. This CDR3 has 16 amino acids.

The gene calls are TRBV6-4 and TRBJ2-1, with TRBD2 matching over 12 bases. Per the germline V gene, CDR1 is MRHNA and CDR2 is SNTAGT. The CDR3 contains 14 residues. The V segment lost 6 bases and the J segment 5 bases; nucleotides outside the gene matches: 2. Here the CDR3 DNA reads TGTGCCAGCAGCGGACTAGCGGGGAACAATGAGCAGTTCTTC. Residues: CASSGLAGNNEQFF.

The chain uses TRBV11-2 and TRBJ1-1; tentative D call: TRBD1 (5 bases). The germline V gene has CDR1 SGHAT and CDR2 FQNNGV. Trimming cost V 3 bases and J 2 bases, with 10 bases left between them. This CDR3 spans 14 amino acids. The CDR3 protein is CASSFPTDNTEAFF. CDR3 bases: TGTGCCAGCAGCTTTCCGACAGACAACACTGAAGCTTTCTTT.

The V call is TRBV18, the J call TRBJ1-5; the match to TRBD1 covers 8 bases. The V and J ends lost 5 bases and 6 bases, in that order; junction bases with no gene match: 3. This CDR3 region has 13 residues. Germline V gene lookup returns CDR1 KGHSH and CDR2 LQKENI. This chain's CDR3 is CASSAGGGQPQHF. The CDR3 coding sequence is TGTGCCAGCTCAGCAGGGGGCGGTCAGCCCCAGCATTTT. The complete variable domain, with remaining parts taken from reference TRBV18 and TRBJ1-5, reads NAGVMQNPRHLVRRRGQEARLRCSPMKGHSHVYWYRQLPEEGLKFMVYLQKENIIDESGMPKERFSAEFPKEGPSILRIQQVVRGDSAAYFCASSAGGGQPQHFGDGTRLSIL.

This chain links TRBV6-5 with TRBJ1-2, with TRBD1 matching 10 bases. Germline V gives CDR1 MNHEY, CDR2 SVGAGI. This CDR3 is built from 16 residues. V shed 0 bases, J shed 3 bases, and the junction held 4 bases outside the gene matches. This chain's CDR3 is CASSYSRDRGDYGYTF. In nucleotides, the CDR3 is TGTGCCAGCAGTTACTCCAGGGACAGGGGCGACTATGGCTACACCTTC.

This clone occurred once. V gene TRBV12-2 combines with J gene TRBJ1-5; TRBD1, the D gene given by the table, was not confirmed from the DNA. TRBV12-2 is deemed a pseudogene. The CDR3 consists of 17 residues. CDR3 DNA sequence: TGTGCAAGTCGCTTAGCATTTACAGGGGGCGGCAATCAGCCCCAGCATTTT. This gives the protein CASRLAFTGGGNQPQHF.

This clone has only a few counts. The chain has TRBV4-1 and TRBJ2-1, with TRBD1 matching 9 bases. This CDR3 has 17 amino acids. CDR1 and CDR2 (germline): MGHRA, YSYEKL. Trimming at V came to 2 bases and at J to 4 bases, leaving 9 bases not matched to a gene. The CDR3 coding sequence is TGCGCCAGCAGCCAAATACAGGGGGCCGGGATTTACAATGAGCAGTTCTTC. Its protein product is CASSQIQGAGIYNEQFF.

This clone was seen only a few times. This chain uses TRBV25-1 with TRBJ2-7; D possibly corresponds to TRBD1 (7 bases). V was cut by 5 bases and J by 11 bases, with 16 bases left in between. The germline V gene has CDR1 MGHDK and CDR2 SYGVNS. The CDR3 has 12 residues. The CDR3 region is CASSRQGGPEYF. As DNA, the CDR3 is TGTGCCAGCAGTAGACAGGGAGGCCCAGAGTACTTC.

The chain is built from TRBV6-6 and TRBJ2-5; tentatively, D is TRBD1 (5 bases). The end of the DNA fits TRBJ2-7 better, so the J call may be wrong. This CDR3 is built from 14 residues. Germline loops: CDR1 MNHNY, CDR2 SVGAGI (reference sequence). CDR3 DNA sequence: TGTGCCAGCAGTTACTCAAAGGGGCAGCTCGAGCAGTACTTC. This codes for CASSYSKGQLEQYF.